These T cell receptor beta chains were read from a single sample in a study of cytomegalovirus exposure and HLA in healthy donors. Clones were sequenced by immunoSEQ multiplex PCR, and TCRdb holds only the in-frame ones, with some missing. The sample lists about 160,000 clones; over 85% were seen once. Material: PBMCs. These receptors originate from a woman under 30 in good health and CMV-seropositive. The CDR3 runs from the conserved cysteine through the conserved F or W. A D gene is named only where the DNA matches it firmly. Only part of the rows carry a size: once, few, many, or a class if the clone is expanded.

CDR3 | DNA | size | V | D | J
CASSEIGTSGRRYEQYF | TGTGCCAGCAGTGAAATTGGGACTAGCGGGAGGCGGTACGAGCAGTACTTC | NA | TRBV25-1 | TRBD2 | TRBJ2-7
CASSLGQALGEQYF | TGTGCCAGCAGCCTCGGACAGGCCCTTGGAGAGCAGTACTTC | NA | TRBV7-9 | TRBD1 | TRBJ2-7
CASSYDWRQRERETQYF | TGTGCCAGCAGCTATGACTGGAGACAGCGGGAGAGGGAGACCCAGTACTTC | NA | TRBV7-6 | TRBD2 | TRBJ2-5
CAGGRPLNTEAFF | TGTGCTGGAGGTAGGCCCCTGAACACTGAAGCTTTCTTT | NA | TRBV30 | NA | TRBJ1-1
CASSAGGADTEAFF | TGCGCCAGCAGCGCAGGGGGCGCGGACACTGAAGCTTTCTTT | NA | TRBV5-1 | TRBD1 | TRBJ1-1
CAWSDEGASGNTIYF | TGTGCCTGGAGTGACGAGGGGGCCTCTGGAAACACCATATATTTT | once | TRBV30 | TRBD1 | TRBJ1-3
CASSLTGGSADTQYF | TGCGCCAGCAGCTTAACAGGGGGTTCCGCTGATACGCAGTATTTT | NA | TRBV5-1 | TRBD1 | TRBJ2-3
CAWGLARLFF | TGTGCCTGGGGACTAGCGAGGCTGTTTTTT | NA | TRBV30 | TRBD2 | TRBJ2-2
CATSRDWTGQVDEQFF | TGTGCCACCAGCAGAGATTGGACAGGGCAGGTAGATGAGCAGTTCTTC | NA | TRBV15 | TRBD1 | TRBJ2-1
CASGDSHNQPQHF | TGTGCCAGTGGGGACAGCCATAATCAGCCCCAGCATTTT | few | TRBV19 | TRBD1 | TRBJ1-5
CASSLDASRDRGSYF | TGCGCCAGCAGCTTGGATGCTAGTCGGGACAGGGGATCGTACTTC | once | TRBV5-1 | TRBD1 | TRBJ2-4
CASSVSYEQYF | TGTGCCAGCTCGGTCTCCTACGAGCAGTACTTC | NA | TRBV6-5 | NA | TRBJ2-7
CASRGGGPGLNTEAFF | TGTGCCAGCAGGGGCGGGGGCCCTGGGTTGAACACTGAAGCTTTCTTT | NA | TRBV6-6 | NA | TRBJ1-1
CASSWLLASSYEQYF | TGTGCCAGCAGTTGGTTACTAGCGAGCTCCTACGAGCAGTACTTC | NA | TRBV6-1 | TRBD2 | TRBJ2-7
CSGGTYEQYF | TGCAGCGGAGGAACCTACGAGCAGTACTTC | NA | TRBV29-1 | NA | TRBJ2-7
CASSTRVAGKYEQYF | TGTGCCAGCAGTACCCGGGTAGCGGGGAAATACGAGCAGTACTTC | NA | TRBV27 | TRBD2 | TRBJ2-7
CASSFDRVNTEAFF | TGTGCCAGCAGTTTTGACAGAGTGAACACTGAAGCTTTCTTT | NA | TRBV7-8 | NA | TRBJ1-1
CASSARGTAEAFF | TGTGCCAGCAGTGCCAGGGGAACAGCTGAAGCTTTCTTT | NA | TRBV2 | NA | TRBJ1-1
CASSHGSPGAGPFNEKLFF | TGTGCCAGCAGCCACGGGTCTCCAGGGGCAGGCCCATTTAATGAAAAACTGTTTTTT | NA | TRBV7-9 | NA | TRBJ1-4
CASSWGGEQFF | TGCGCCAGCTCCTGGGGAGGTGAGCAGTTCTTC | NA | TRBV10-2 | NA | TRBJ2-1
CAWSSGGTTNEKLFF | TGTGCCTGGAGTAGCGGGGGTACAACTAATGAAAAACTGTTTTTT | NA | TRBV30 | NA | TRBJ1-4
CASKTIPGHLSSYEQYF | TGTGCCAGCAAGACGATACCGGGACACTTGAGCTCCTACGAGCAGTACTTC | NA | TRBV28 | NA | TRBJ2-7
CASSQEISGQANTGELFF | TGCGCCAGCAGCCAAGAAATTAGCGGTCAAGCGAACACCGGGGAGCTGTTTTTT | NA | TRBV4-1 | NA | TRBJ2-2
CAWSSPRGGNYEQYF | TGTGCCTGGAGTTCCCCGCGGGGTGGAAACTACGAGCAGTACTTC | few | TRBV30 | NA | TRBJ2-7
CASSYRDRGLGQPQHF | TGTGCCAGCAGCTACAGAGACAGGGGGCTAGGTCAGCCCCAGCATTTT | NA | TRBV7-3 | TRBD1 | TRBJ1-5
CASSVSGYSTDTQYF | TGTGCCAGCAGTGTAAGCGGTTATAGCACAGATACGCAGTATTTT | NA | TRBV6-1 | NA | TRBJ2-3
CASTPGQGSWKLFF | TGTGCCAGCACCCCGGGACAGGGATCGTGGAAACTGTTTTTT | NA | TRBV6-5 | TRBD1 | TRBJ1-4
CATSRRQGGLDEQYF | TGTGCCACCAGCAGAAGACAGGGGGGTCTTGACGAGCAGTACTTC | NA | TRBV15 | TRBD1 | TRBJ2-7
CASSQNRESVYGYTF | TGTGCCAGCTCGCAAAACAGGGAATCGGTCTATGGCTACACCTTC | NA | TRBV18 | NA | TRBJ1-2
CASSPRAYTGELFF | TGTGCCAGCAGCCCCCGAGCGTACACCGGGGAGCTGTTTTTT | NA | TRBV11-2 | NA | TRBJ2-2
CASSYYRGRETQYF | TGTGCCAGCAGCTACTACAGGGGGCGCGAGACCCAGTACTTC | NA | TRBV5-6 | TRBD1 | TRBJ2-5
CASKGLAGGLDEQFF | TGTGCCAGTAAAGGACTAGCGGGAGGGTTAGATGAGCAGTTCTTC | NA | TRBV19 | TRBD2 | TRBJ2-1
CASRTGGAKNIQYF | TGCGCCAGCAGAACGGGAGGAGCCAAAAACATTCAGTACTTC | NA | TRBV5-1 | TRBD2 | TRBJ2-4
CASSLRQGFGYTF | TGTGCCAGCAGTCTCCGACAGGGTTTCGGCTACACCTTC | NA | TRBV27 | TRBD1 | TRBJ1-2
CASNYRGVDEQYF | TGTGCCAGCAATTACCGAGGCGTGGACGAGCAGTACTTC | NA | TRBV2 | NA | TRBJ2-7
CASSIPGQSKPQHF | TGTGCCAGTAGTATCCCGGGACAAAGCAAGCCCCAGCATTTT | NA | TRBV19 | NA | TRBJ1-5
CASRRLRTPAWDNEQFF | TGTGCAAGTCGCCGACTTCGGACTCCAGCCTGGGATAATGAGCAGTTCTTC | NA | TRBV12-2 | NA | TRBJ2-1
CASSPDSVYGYTF | TGCGCCAGCAGTCCGGACAGCGTCTATGGCTACACCTTC | NA | TRBV5-1 | NA | TRBJ1-2
CASRATGYTGELFF | TGTGCCAGCAGAGCGACAGGGTACACCGGGGAGCTGTTTTTT | NA | TRBV6-1 | TRBD1 | TRBJ2-2
CASRDFGQPQHF | TGTGCCAGCCGGGACTTCGGACAGCCCCAGCATTTT | NA | TRBV28 | NA | TRBJ1-5
CASSGTGCQETQYF | TGTGCCAGCTCCGGGACAGGGTGTCAAGAGACCCAGTACTTC | NA | TRBV21-1 | NA | TRBJ2-5
CASPEGASLLAEHTGELFF | TGTGCCTCCCCTGAAGGGGCCTCCTTACTAGCAGAACACACCGGGGAGCTGTTTTTT | NA | TRBV30 | NA | TRBJ2-2
CASSYRREPSYEQYF | TGTGCCAGCAGTTACCGGCGGGAGCCCTCCTACGAGCAGTACTTC | NA | TRBV6-5 | TRBD2 | TRBJ2-7
CASSRLGELFF | TGTGCCAGCAGCCGACTCGGGGAGCTGTTTTTT | few | TRBV2 | NA | TRBJ2-2
CASSPQREPQHF | TGTGCCAGTAGTCCCCAGCGGGAGCCCCAGCATTTT | NA | TRBV19 | NA | TRBJ1-5
CSVERRDSGNTIYF | TGCAGCGTTGAGCGGCGCGACTCTGGAAACACCATATATTTT | few | TRBV29-1 | NA | TRBJ1-3
CASSQEPGLPYEQYF | TGCGCCAGCAGCCAGGAACCGGGACTCCCTTACGAGCAGTACTTC | NA | TRBV4-3 | NA | TRBJ2-7
CASSLRDRGTYEQYF | TGCGCCAGCAGCCTCCGGGACAGGGGAACCTACGAGCAGTACTTC | few | TRBV4-1 | TRBD1 | TRBJ2-7
CASSKANATGTDTQYF | TGTGCCAGCAGCAAAGCCAACGCGACTGGGACAGATACGCAGTATTTT | NA | TRBV21-1 | NA | TRBJ2-3
CASSLVGFPYEQYF | TGTGCCAGCAGCCTCGTCGGGTTTCCCTACGAGCAGTACTTC | NA | TRBV27 | NA | TRBJ2-7
CAISVAGANVLTF | TGTGCCATCAGTGTAGCCGGGGCCAACGTCCTGACTTTC | NA | TRBV10-3 | NA | TRBJ2-6
CASSWDRGYEQYF | TGTGCCAGCAGTTGGGACAGGGGCTACGAGCAGTACTTC | NA | TRBV6-6 | TRBD1 | TRBJ2-7
CASKGQGEEKLFF | TGTGCCAGCAAGGGACAGGGGGAAGAAAAACTGTTTTTT | NA | TRBV6-6 | TRBD1 | TRBJ1-4
CASSLWFQPGNNQPQHF | TGTGCCAGCAGCCTTTGGTTTCAGCCGGGGAACAATCAGCCCCAGCATTTT | NA | TRBV4-2 | NA | TRBJ1-5
CASSVGTSWQETQYF | TGTGCCAGCAGCGTAGGGACATCGTGGCAAGAGACCCAGTACTTC | once | TRBV9 | NA | TRBJ2-5
CASSAEVGELFF | TGTGCCAGCAGCGCGGAGGTCGGGGAGCTGTTTTTT | NA | TRBV9 | NA | TRBJ2-2